The clone carrying this T cell receptor beta chain was detected once. The target antigen is unknown. CDR3 length: 13 amino acids. Trimming cost V 3 bases and J 9 bases, with 12 bases left between them. Germline-derived CDR1 and CDR2 are WSHSY and SAAADI. The source of the sample is a study of shared clonotypes between healthy human individuals. Notes on the study in general: Despite large depth, rarefaction showed incomplete sorted-subset sequencing. Between a few donors, naive CD4 clonotypes were shared at a level of about 5%.

Cells designated naive CD8 were CD45RO-negative and were positively selected for CCR7, with terminally differentiated effector memory CD45RA+ cells excluded. The test was conducted at deep level. In replicate PCRs of sorted subsets, about 220 ng DNA, approximately 32,000 T cell genomes, was used. Some clones are missing from TCRdb's copy, which holds only in-frame ones; the method was immunoSEQ multiplex PCR. The sample holds millions of clones; 85% to 95% are singletons and the top ten take 0.85% to 1.3%. The rearrangement joins TRBV10-2 to TRBJ2-1; D tentatively fits TRBD1 or TRBD2 (6 bases each). The specimen was naive CD8+ T cells sorted from blood. The source is a young man in good health. The CDR3, as DNA: TGCGCCAGCAGTGACCTAGAGGGGGGTGAGCAGTTCTTC. It codes for CASSDLEGGEQFF.